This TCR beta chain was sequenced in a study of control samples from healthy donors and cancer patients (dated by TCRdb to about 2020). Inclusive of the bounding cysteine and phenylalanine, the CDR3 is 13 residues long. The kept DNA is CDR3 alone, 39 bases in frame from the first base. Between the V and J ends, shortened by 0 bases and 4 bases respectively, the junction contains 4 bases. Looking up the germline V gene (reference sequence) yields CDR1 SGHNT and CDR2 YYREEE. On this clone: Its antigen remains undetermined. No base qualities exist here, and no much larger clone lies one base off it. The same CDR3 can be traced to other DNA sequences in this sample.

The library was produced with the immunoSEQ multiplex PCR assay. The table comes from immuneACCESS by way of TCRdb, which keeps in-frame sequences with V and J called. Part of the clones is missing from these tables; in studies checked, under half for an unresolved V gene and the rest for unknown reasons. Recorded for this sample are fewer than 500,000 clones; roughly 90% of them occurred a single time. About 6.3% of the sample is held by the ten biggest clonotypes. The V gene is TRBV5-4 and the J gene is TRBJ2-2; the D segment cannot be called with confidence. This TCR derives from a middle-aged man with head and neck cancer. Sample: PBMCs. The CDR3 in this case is CASSLVSTGELFF. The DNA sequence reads TGTGCCAGCAGCTTGGTATCCACCGGGGAGCTGTTTTTT.